This T cell receptor beta chain is drawn from a study of cytomegalovirus exposure and HLA in healthy donors (dated by TCRdb to about 2017). With respect to the entire study: An earlier analysis of several hundred of the donors reported approximately 260 Gb of sequence data and around 100 million unique TCR beta sequences obtained from approximately 180 million T cells. Donor age, sex, ethnicity and CMV serostatus were collected together with the repertoire data. In the later analysis, no new phenotypic data were used to find candidate immune exposures; instead, reliance was placed on TCR beta sequences and their occurrence across donors. In a later analysis, previously published TCR beta repertoires from about 640 donors were re-analyzed and high-resolution HLA genotyping was added so that TCR occurrence patterns could be studied. The number of typed donors differed by locus: about 620-640 for A, B, C, DRB1 and DQB1; roughly 510 for DQA1; fewer than 610 for DPA1; and 400 to 480 for DPB1. Both class I and class II loci were covered by HLA typing, at four-digit resolution. The study aimed to test whether signatures of past pathogen exposure could be identified by cataloging public T cell receptors. Across some 400 genotyped donors of the cohort, an average of about 240,000 unique TCR beta nucleotide sequences per donor were sequenced, and around 20% of those sequences were non-productive. All discovery cohort repertoires had been generated using a single sequencing platform. In addition to the first cohort of several hundred subjects, a separate validation cohort of 120 different subjects was used. An early release that covered about 640 HLA-typed donors contained about 300 gigabases of sequencing data and tens of millions of unique TCR sequences. An earlier analysis of a few hundred of the donors applied high-throughput TCR beta sequencing to assess whether each TCR beta V gene segment acted as functional or pseudogenic. To predict cytomegalovirus infection status, the study brought together high-throughput TCR immunosequencing, statistical association of individual TCRs with disease status, and machine learning. Four or five DR-DQ haplotypes were treated as single units for association and clustering because of strong linkage in the cohort. The genetic ancestry cluster associated with self-reported Caucasian donors included 81% of the roughly 360 genotyped donors. A later genetic analysis took genome-wide SNP genotypes for about 60% of the roughly 670 donors and used that subset as a discovery cohort. The T cell repertoires of 666 subjects were profiled by immunosequencing and related to cytomegalovirus serostatus. Findings and caveats that apply to the study as a whole: It was suggested by the authors that the approach could potentially be generalized to other disease states and immunological phenotypes. Several of the top co-occurrence clusters appeared to be linked to parvovirus B19, influenza, CMV and Epstein-Barr virus, according to a later analysis. The study gave a list of 150 to 200 TCR beta chains associated with cytomegalovirus. Linkage disequilibrium might explain the correlated functional status among segregating V segments, but an unknown experimental factor could not be ruled out. Because some donors lacked HLA typing at each locus, the association tests relied only on the typed subset. In an earlier analysis of 500 to 650 of the donors, most TCR beta V segments appeared in productive rearrangements about 90% or about 30% of the time, broadly matching IMGT annotations. A further reported finding was that TCR beta sequences accurately predicted the HLA-A and HLA-B alleles for most subjects in the first cohort. The cohort was sequenced for TCR beta chains only, and without alpha or paired-chain data the features that could be detected were limited. Most CMV-associated TCR beta chains appeared to be HLA-restricted in a later analysis, and the HLA associations seemed to be driven largely by CMV exposure. At a false discovery rate of 0.05, a later analysis linked about 17,000 TCR beta sequences to specific HLA alleles. A later genetic analysis associated a missense DCLRE1C variant with V-gene and J-gene trimming of TCR beta chains, and an independent cohort replicated the association. When HLA alleles, especially DR and DQ, strongly co-occurred, attributing TCR associations to individual alleles was difficult. The classifier was reported to diagnose cytomegalovirus status with high specificity and sensitivity in both the original cohort and the validation cohort. Three of the identified cytomegalovirus-associated TCR beta chains were confirmed in vitro to be specific for cytomegalovirus antigens. The 87-base-pair reads could not distinguish some IMGT-functional V segments, including TRBV6-2 and TRBV6-3, so those segments were excluded. Sequencing depth was assumed to be roughly uniform across donors in the presence/absence analyses, though that assumption may not hold. In a later analysis, TCR association rates were found to vary across HLA loci, with the most associated TCRs seen for DRB1 alleles and the fewest for HLA-C alleles. CMV serostatus was the only immune exposure information available for the cohort. Some 15 rarely observed V segments, including chromosome 9 orphons, were excluded from the earlier analysis of several hundred of the donors because counts were too low. Compared with the approximately 710-donor mean, donors in an Asian-associated ancestry cluster had fewer N-insertions in productive TCRs, according to a later genetic analysis. Most TCR sequences were observed very rarely across donors, whereas some public TCRs were present in many individuals. The sequencing pipeline was judged likely to have produced a cluster of highly shared sequence variants as a technical artifact. A later analysis found that HLA-associated TCR beta chains were more clonally expanded and had lower generation probabilities than equally common non-associated chains.

The cohort comprised 710 or so healthy bone marrow donors. All cohort members were sampled while nominally healthy, although unrecorded immune exposures were likely present. The donor was CMV seronegative and belonged to the group of 352 seronegative cohort members. A peripheral blood sample was collected from each donor, and TCR beta sequencing was performed on peripheral blood mononuclear cells. Genomic DNA extraction from the blood cell samples was performed with the Qiagen DNeasy Blood Extraction Kit. Library construction relied on the immunoSEQ multiplex PCR assay. For the multiplex PCR, a mixture combining 60 forward primers for TCR Vbeta segments and 13 reverse primers for TCR Jbeta segments was used. The CDR3 region of rearranged TCR beta genes was amplified from genomic DNA by a multiplex PCR assay. The amplified TCR beta libraries were sequenced on the Illumina HiSeq System as 87-base-pair reads. The authors' analysis ran thus. In a later analysis, tens of millions of unique TCR beta chains were counted across the approximately 640 repertoires, and approximately 11 million of these chains were shared by at least two donors. Raw reads were error-corrected and collapsed into unique sequences by a nearest-neighbor algorithm in which closely related sequences were merged to remove PCR and sequencing errors. Alignment of CDR3 sequences to IMGT reference sequences was used to assign V, D and J gene segments. For a sequence to be retained, a match of at least six nucleotides was required to both a V gene segment and a J gene segment. Rearrangements were classified as productive when the CDR3 lacked stop codons and remained in frame with V and J, and all other rearrangements were classified as non-productive. CDR3 was defined by IMGT convention, running from the second conserved V-encoded cysteine to the conserved J-encoded phenylalanine. In an earlier analysis of roughly 580 of the donors, sequences lacking an unambiguous match to a single V gene segment were excluded. An earlier analysis of about 590 of the donors classified V segments as functional when productive rearrangements were above 56.7% and as segregating when the standard deviation between donors was above 5%. A statistical classification framework was built to diagnose cytomegalovirus status from the catalog of TCR beta chain sequences. V and J gene assignment, in a later analysis, came from comparing TCR nucleotide sequences with IMGT/GENE-DB human TR gene sequences. The TCRdist pipeline was used in a later analysis to assign CDR3 sequences and most-parsimonious VDJ recombination scenarios. In a later analysis, each TCR beta chain was defined by its CDR3 amino acid sequence together with its V-gene family, and reads lacking a unique V-gene family were excluded. To address suspected cross-contamination and a sequencing artifact, a later analysis removed under 600 highly shared, low-generation-probability nucleotide sequences. For each public chain, a later analysis derived a clonal expansion index from normalized ranks of inferred template counts within each repertoire. Generation probabilities in a later analysis came from a VDJ recombination model fitted to out-of-frame rearrangements, and those results were checked against IGoR. In a later analysis, TCR-TCR, TCR-HLA and TCR-CMV co-occurrence was scored with hypergeometric tests, and a repertoire-size bias correction was applied to TCR pairs. A later analysis estimated false discovery rates by permuting HLA or CMV assignments 20 times. A later analysis grouped co-occurring TCRs with DBSCAN, adding TCRdist sequence similarity when clustering within HLA-allele-positive subsets. Co-occurrence clustering excluded repertoires with fewer than 30,000 or more than 120,000 public chains, plus five with anomalous nucleotide sharing. Not all clones reach the TCRdb copy of this immuneACCESS table, which keeps in-frame sequences only. Checked studies attribute under half of the gap to unresolved V genes and leave the rest unexplained. V and J calls and clone size are as listed in that table; D and trimming were resolved from the DNA. The sample profile shows about 180,000 clones; roughly 75% of them were found once. Less than 2% of the sample goes to the ten largest clones.

This clone was counted a few times. Which antigen it targets is not known. No base qualities exist here, and no much larger clone lies one base off it. The germline V gene supplies CDR1 SGHVS and CDR2 FNYEAQ. V is reduced by 6 bases and J by 0 bases, leaving a spacing of 17 bases between them. There are 16 amino acids in the CDR3, from cysteine to phenylalanine inclusive. Solely the CDR3 DNA is kept, with 48 bases framed from the first base. This sequence was found in a woman in her 30s in good health and CMV-seronegative. The sample taken for sequencing was PBMCs. The chain uses TRBV7-6 and TRBJ1-1, with TRBD1 tentatively as D gene (5 bases match). The CDR3 region has the sequence CASRPGRGEMNTEAFF. The DNA sequence reads TGTGCCAGCAGACCTGGACGGGGGGAGATGAACACTGAAGCTTTCTTT.